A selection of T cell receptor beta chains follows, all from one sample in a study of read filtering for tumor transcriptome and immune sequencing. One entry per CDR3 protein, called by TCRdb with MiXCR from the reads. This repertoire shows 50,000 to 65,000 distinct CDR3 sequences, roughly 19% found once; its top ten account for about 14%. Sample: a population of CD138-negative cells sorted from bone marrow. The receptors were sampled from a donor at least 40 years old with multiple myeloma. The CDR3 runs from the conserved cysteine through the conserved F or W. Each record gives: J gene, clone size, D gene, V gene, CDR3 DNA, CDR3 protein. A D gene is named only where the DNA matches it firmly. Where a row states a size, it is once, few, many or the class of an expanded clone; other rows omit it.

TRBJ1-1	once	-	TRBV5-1	TGCGCCAGCAGAGTCGTATTGGGTAACACTGAAGCTTTCTTT	CASRVVLGNTEAFF
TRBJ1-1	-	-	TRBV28	TGTGCCAGCAGCGGACCGGTGGACACTGAAGCTTTCTTT	CASSGPVDTEAFF
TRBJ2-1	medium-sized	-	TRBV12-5	TGTGCTAGTGGCGAGAGGACTTCTTACAATGAGCAGTTCTTC	CASGERTSYNEQFF
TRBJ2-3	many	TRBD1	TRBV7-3	TGTGCCAGCAGCCCGGAGGGACAGGGGACAGATACGCAGTATTTT	CASSPEGQGTDTQYF
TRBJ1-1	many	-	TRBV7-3	TGTGCCAGCAGCCAAACGAAGAAGACTGAAGCTTTCTTT	CASSQTKKTEAFF
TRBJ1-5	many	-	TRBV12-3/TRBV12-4	TGTGCCAGCAGTTTTCGACCGTTTGTAAGGCAAACTCCCGGGGATAGCAATCAGCCCCAGCATTTT	CASSFRPFVRQTPGDSNQPQHF
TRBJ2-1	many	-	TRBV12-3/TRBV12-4	TGTGCCAGCAGTCCCCAGGGGAATTCCTACAATGAGCAGTTCTTC	CASSPQGNSYNEQFF
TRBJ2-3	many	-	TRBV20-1	TGCAGTGCGCAGACCCATCCTAGCACAGATACGCAGTATTTT	CSAQTHPSTDTQYF
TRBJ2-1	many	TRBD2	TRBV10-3	TGTGCCATCAGTGAGAGACTAGCGGGATTCTACAATGAGCAGTTCTTC	CAISERLAGFYNEQFF
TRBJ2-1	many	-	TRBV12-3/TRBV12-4	TGTGCCAGCAGTTTTGGCAGGGGTTCATACAATGAGCAGTTCTTC	CASSFGRGSYNEQFF
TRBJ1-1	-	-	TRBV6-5	TGTGCCAGCAGTTACCAACGGACAGCGAACACTGAAGCTTTCTTT	CASSYQRTANTEAFF
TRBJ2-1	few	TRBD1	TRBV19	TGTGCCAGTAGTCCCGGTTTGAGGGGGCTCTACGATGAGCAGTTCTTC	CASSPGLRGLYDEQFF
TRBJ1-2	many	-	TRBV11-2	TGTGCCAGCAGCTTTGGACAGTCGCTGACTAACTATGGCTACACCTTC	CASSFGQSLTNYGYTF
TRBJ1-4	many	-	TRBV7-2	TGTGCCAGCAGCTTAGGGGGACGCACTAATGAAAAACTGTTTTTT	CASSLGGRTNEKLFF
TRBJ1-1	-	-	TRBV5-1	TGCGCCAGCAGCTTGGTAGTTGGGCAGGCCACTGAAGCTTTCTTT	CASSLVVGQATEAFF
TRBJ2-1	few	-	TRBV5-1	TGCGCCAGCAGCTTGATGGGGGACAATGAGCAGTTCTTC	CASSLMGDNEQFF
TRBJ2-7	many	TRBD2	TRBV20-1	TGCAGTGCTAGTGTACTAGCGGGAGGGAGCTCCTACGAGCAGTACTTC	CSASVLAGGSSYEQYF
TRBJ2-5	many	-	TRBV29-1	TGCAGCGCGTTCGCAGGGGCAGAGACCCAGTACTTC	CSAFAGAETQYF
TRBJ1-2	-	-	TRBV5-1	TGCGCCAGCAGCTTGGACACCGGGCACTATGGCTACACCTTC	CASSLDTGHYGYTF
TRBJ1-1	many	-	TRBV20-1	TGCAGTGCTAGGGGCACTGAAGCTTTCTTT	CSARGTEAFF
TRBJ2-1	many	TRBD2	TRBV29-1	TGCAGCGTTGCGGGAGGGAGCTACAATGAGCAGTTCTTC	CSVAGGSYNEQFF
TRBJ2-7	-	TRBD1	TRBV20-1	TGCAGTGCTACCCGACAGGGGAGCGAGCAGTACTTC	CSATRQGSEQYF
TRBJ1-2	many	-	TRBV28	TGTGCCAGCATCGAGGCGGAGCGAAGTTATGGCTACACCTTC	CASIEAERSYGYTF
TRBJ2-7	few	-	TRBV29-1	TGCAGCGTTGGAGGCAGGAGCTCCTACGAGCAGTACTTC	CSVGGRSSYEQYF
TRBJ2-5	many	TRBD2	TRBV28	TGTGCCAGCAGTTTTGGTGGGGCTAGCGGTTCTTGGGGGGAGACCCAGTACTTC	CASSFGGASGSWGETQYF
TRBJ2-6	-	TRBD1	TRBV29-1	TGCAGCGTTGAAAACACGGGACAGGGATCCGCTGGGGCCAACGTCCTGACTTTC	CSVENTGQGSAGANVLTF
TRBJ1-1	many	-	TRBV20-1	TGCAGTGCTAGAAAGGCAGACAAGAACACTGAAGCTTTCTTT	CSARKADKNTEAFF
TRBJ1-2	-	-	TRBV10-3	-	CATHSRGLSVYGCTF
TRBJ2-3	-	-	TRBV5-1	TGCGCCAGCAGCCTTAGCTCCCGGAGAGATACGCAGTATTTT	CASSLSSRRDTQYF
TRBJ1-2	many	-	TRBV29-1	TGCAGCGTCGGTGGTACCGCTGGCTACACCTTC	CSVGGTAGYTF
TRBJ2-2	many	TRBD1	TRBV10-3	TGTGCCATCAATCTCCGGGACAGCAACACCGGGGAGCTGTTTTTT	CAINLRDSNTGELFF
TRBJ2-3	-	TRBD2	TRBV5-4	TGTGCCAGCAGCGCGGGACTAGCGGGCACAGATACGCAGTATTTT	CASSAGLAGTDTQYF
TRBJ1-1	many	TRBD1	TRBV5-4	TGTGCCAGCAGCCAGGACAGGGTCGGTGGCACTGAAGCTTTCTTT	CASSQDRVGGTEAFF
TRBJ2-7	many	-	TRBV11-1	TGTGCCAGCAGCTATTCCTACGAGCAGTACTTC	CASSYSYEQYF
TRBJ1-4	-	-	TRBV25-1	TGTGCCAGCAGTGAGAATAGAGTCGCCGGTGAAAAACTGTTTTTT	CASSENRVAGEKLFF
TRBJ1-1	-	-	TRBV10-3	TGTGCCATCAGTGAGGGACCCGGGACTGAAGCTTTCTTT	CAISEGPGTEAFF
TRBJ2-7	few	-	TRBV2	TGTGCCAGCCAGGTCTTCTCCTACGAGCAGTACTTC	CASQVFSYEQYF
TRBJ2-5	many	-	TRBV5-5	TGTGCCAGCAGCCGCTTCCCGTGGTACCAAGAGACCCAGTACTTC	CASSRFPWYQETQYF
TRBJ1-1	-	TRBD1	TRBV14	TGTGCCAGCAGCCAAGTTCAGAGGGGGCGGCCTGCTTTCTTT	CASSQVQRGRPAFF
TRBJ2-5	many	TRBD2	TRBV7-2	TGTGCCAGCAGTTTCGTAGCGGGAATGTGGGAGACCCAGTACTTC	CASSFVAGMWETQYF